This T cell receptor beta chain emerged from a study of CD8 T cells in ankylosing spondylitis (dated 2017 in TCRdb). About the full investigation: The study set out to find disease-linked TCR variants by profiling T cell receptor beta repertoires in ankylosing spondylitis patients and healthy donors. Peripheral blood samples were taken, and synovial fluid was additionally collected from ankylosing spondylitis patients. The whole study cohort included 108 healthy donors and 25 ankylosing spondylitis patients. Here is what the overall study found, with its caveats: Significant enrichment of the disease-linked clones was reported in matched synovial fluid samples from ankylosing spondylitis patients. A TCR beta motif made up of under ten highly homologous amino acid variants appeared to be characteristic of blood from ankylosing spondylitis patients. The disease-linked clones had a CD8+ phenotype and were found at relatively low frequencies in peripheral blood. Some motif variants were previously reported in synovial fluid and blood of reactive arthritis patients, suggesting common disease-initiation mechanisms.

As to this clonotype: The antigen this receptor binds is unknown. It has no much larger one-base neighbor in the sample; base qualities were not kept.

V is shortened by 4 bases, J by 3 bases, and the region joining them spans 9 bases. The CDR3 goes from the cysteine to the phenylalanine over 13 residues. Of the read, only the CDR3 DNA is kept; its 39 bases are in frame from base 1. The germline V gene (reference sequence) gives CDR1 as LGHDT and CDR2 as YNNKEL. Sequencing instrument: Illumina HiSeq 2500. Quantitative 5'-RACE with molecular barcodes was used to prepare TCR beta libraries. The original methods were these. Disease-linked TCR variants were identified with a new computational method built on a probabilistic model of VDJ rearrangement. TCRdb itself trimmed the public reads at Q25 with fastp, ran MiXCR and retained productive beta chains. Duplicate CDR3 protein sequences are folded into a single record with the most common DNA and genes. Here the V and J calls rest on TCRdb's processing, not on the authors' analysis. This sample holds some 700,000 distinct CDR3 sequences; around 20% were observed only once. The top ten clonotypes cover around 20% of the sample.

Input material: blood, either unsorted or a sorted T cell fraction (not recorded which). This receptor was identified in a male donor with ankylosing spondylitis. Recombination linked TRBV3-1 to TRBJ1-1; no D gene can be assigned with confidence. The DNA sequence is as follows: TGTGCCAGCAGCCCTAGGCCGGACACTGAAGCTTTCTTT. It translates as CASSPRPDTEAFF.